This is a list of T cell receptor beta chains from one sample in a study of blood T cell repertoires in COVID-19. Libraries were prepared by immunoSEQ multiplex PCR; TCRdb keeps only in-frame clonotypes and omits some of them. The sample includes 180,000 or so clones, more than 70% of them seen just once. The sequenced sample was PBMCs or T cells enriched from blood (not recorded which). The receptors stem from a man in his forties or fifties with acute COVID-19. The CDR3 runs from the conserved cysteine through the conserved F or W. Fields, in order: CDR3 protein, CDR3 DNA, clone size, V gene, D gene, J gene. D genes are given only for firm matches. Expanded clones are given a class, and other clones once, few, many or no size at all.

cdr3_aa: CASSFRLADEQYF
cdr3_nt: TGTGCCAGCAGCTTTCGACTAGCGGATGAGCAGTACTTC
clone_size: -
v_call: TRBV5-6
d_call: TRBD2
j_call: TRBJ2-7

cdr3_aa: CASSSTPGLVINEQYF
cdr3_nt: TGTGCCAGCAGCTCTACCCCGGGACTAGTAATCAACGAGCAGTACTTC
clone_size: -
v_call: TRBV5-4
d_call: TRBD2
j_call: TRBJ2-7

cdr3_aa: CATGRTGTQETQYF
cdr3_nt: TGTGCCACCGGGCGGACAGGTACACAAGAGACCCAGTACTTC
clone_size: -
v_call: TRBV24-1
d_call: TRBD1
j_call: TRBJ2-5

cdr3_aa: CASSLMDISYEQYF
cdr3_nt: TGTGCCAGCAGCTTAATGGACATCTCCTACGAGCAGTACTTC
clone_size: -
v_call: TRBV7-9
d_call: -
j_call: TRBJ2-7

cdr3_aa: CASSQDNFQPQHF
cdr3_nt: TGTGCCAGCAGCCAAGATAATTTTCAGCCCCAGCATTTT
clone_size: -
v_call: TRBV3-1/TRBV3-2
d_call: -
j_call: TRBJ1-5

cdr3_aa: CASSHRTSSDADTQYF
cdr3_nt: TGTGCCAGCAGCCACCGGACTAGCTCGGACGCAGATACGCAGTATTTT
clone_size: -
v_call: TRBV7-6
d_call: TRBD2
j_call: TRBJ2-3

cdr3_aa: CASSRQRELPFF
cdr3_nt: TGTGCCAGCAGCCGACAGCGGGAGTTGCCATTCTTC
clone_size: -
v_call: TRBV3-1/TRBV3-2
d_call: TRBD2
j_call: TRBJ2-1

cdr3_aa: CASSFTLRGNTEAFF
cdr3_nt: TGTGCCAGCAGTTTCACCCTCAGGGGTAACACTGAAGCTTTCTTT
clone_size: -
v_call: TRBV28
d_call: -
j_call: TRBJ1-1

cdr3_aa: CASSFSPIANSPLHF
cdr3_nt: TGTGCCAGCAGCTTCTCCCCTATAGCAAATTCACCCCTCCACTTT
clone_size: -
v_call: TRBV5-6
d_call: -
j_call: TRBJ1-6

cdr3_aa: CASMPGCTDTQYF
cdr3_nt: TGCGCCAGCATGCCAGGGTGCACAGATACGCAGTATTTT
clone_size: -
v_call: TRBV23-1
d_call: -
j_call: TRBJ2-3

cdr3_aa: CASKSGTSGSLWETQYF
cdr3_nt: TGTGCCAGCAAATCCGGGACTAGCGGGAGTTTGTGGGAGACCCAGTACTTC
clone_size: -
v_call: TRBV2
d_call: TRBD2
j_call: TRBJ2-5

cdr3_aa: CASSVEGTNYGYTF
cdr3_nt: TGTGCCAGCAGTGTTGAGGGAACTAACTATGGCTACACCTTC
clone_size: -
v_call: TRBV6-2/TRBV6-3
d_call: -
j_call: TRBJ1-2

cdr3_aa: CASTEGQGLYEQFF
cdr3_nt: TGTGCCAGCACGGAAGGACAGGGATTGTATGAGCAGTTCTTC
clone_size: -
v_call: TRBV28
d_call: TRBD1
j_call: TRBJ2-1

cdr3_aa: CASSPGQGNNSPLHF
cdr3_nt: TGTGCCAGCAGCCCAGGACAGGGTAATAATTCACCCCTCCACTTT
clone_size: -
v_call: TRBV7-2
d_call: TRBD1
j_call: TRBJ1-6

cdr3_aa: CASGLAGVSGANVLTF
cdr3_nt: TGTGCCAGCGGCCTAGCGGGAGTCTCTGGGGCCAACGTCCTGACTTTC
clone_size: -
v_call: TRBV2
d_call: TRBD2
j_call: TRBJ2-6

cdr3_aa: CASSFSGEQYF
cdr3_nt: TGTGCCAGCAGTTTTAGTGGCGAGCAGTACTTC
clone_size: -
v_call: TRBV28
d_call: -
j_call: TRBJ2-7

cdr3_aa: CASARTSGSITYNEQFF
cdr3_nt: TGTGCTAGTGCCCGGACTAGCGGGAGCATCACCTACAATGAGCAGTTCTTC
clone_size: -
v_call: TRBV12-5
d_call: TRBD2
j_call: TRBJ2-1

cdr3_aa: CASNPASGSPDTQYF
cdr3_nt: TGTGCCAGCAACCCCGCTAGCGGGAGTCCAGATACGCAGTATTTT
clone_size: -
v_call: TRBV2
d_call: TRBD2
j_call: TRBJ2-3

cdr3_aa: CASSFQGNTEAFF
cdr3_nt: TGCGCCAGCAGCTTCCAGGGGAACACTGAAGCTTTCTTT
clone_size: -
v_call: TRBV5-1
d_call: -
j_call: TRBJ1-1

cdr3_aa: CASSQRTVNYGYTF
cdr3_nt: TGCGCCAGCAGCCAACGGACAGTGAACTATGGCTACACCTTC
clone_size: -
v_call: TRBV4-1
d_call: -
j_call: TRBJ1-2

cdr3_aa: CASSPGTFYEQYF
cdr3_nt: TGTGCCAGCTCACCCGGGACATTCTACGAGCAGTACTTC
clone_size: -
v_call: TRBV18
d_call: -
j_call: TRBJ2-7

cdr3_aa: CATSDRGNQPQHF
cdr3_nt: TGTGCCACCAGTGATAGGGGGAATCAGCCCCAGCATTTT
clone_size: once
v_call: TRBV24-1
d_call: -
j_call: TRBJ1-5

cdr3_aa: CASSFPSNTEAFF
cdr3_nt: TGTGCCAGCAGTTTCCCTTCGAACACTGAAGCTTTCTTT
clone_size: once
v_call: TRBV28
d_call: -
j_call: TRBJ1-1

cdr3_aa: CASSPGQGRTNEKLFF
cdr3_nt: TGTGCCAGCAGCCCGGGACAGGGAAGAACTAATGAAAAACTGTTTTTT
clone_size: -
v_call: TRBV6-6
d_call: TRBD1
j_call: TRBJ1-4

cdr3_aa: CAWSVGTGGVSPLHF
cdr3_nt: TGTGCCTGGAGTGTAGGGACAGGGGGGGTTTCACCCCTCCACTTT
clone_size: -
v_call: TRBV30
d_call: TRBD1
j_call: TRBJ1-6